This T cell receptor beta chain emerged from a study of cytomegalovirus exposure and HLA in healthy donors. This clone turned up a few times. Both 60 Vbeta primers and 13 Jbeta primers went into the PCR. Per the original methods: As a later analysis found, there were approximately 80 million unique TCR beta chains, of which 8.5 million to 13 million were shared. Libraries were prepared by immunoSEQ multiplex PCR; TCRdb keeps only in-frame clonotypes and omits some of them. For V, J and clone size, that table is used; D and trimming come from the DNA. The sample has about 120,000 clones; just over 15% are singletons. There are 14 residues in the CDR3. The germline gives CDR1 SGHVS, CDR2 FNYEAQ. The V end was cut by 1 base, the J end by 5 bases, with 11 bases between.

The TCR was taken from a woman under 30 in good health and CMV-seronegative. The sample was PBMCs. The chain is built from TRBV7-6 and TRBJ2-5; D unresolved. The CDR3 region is CASSLVGGGETQYF. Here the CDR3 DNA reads TGTGCCAGCAGCTTAGTTGGCGGTGGGGAGACCCAGTACTTC.